This T cell receptor beta chain comes out of a study of blood T cell repertoires in COVID-19 (dated by TCRdb to 2020 to 2021). Regarding the study in general: Collaborator samples came from the United States, Italy and Spain and covered acute and convalescent phases of COVID-19. A de-identified subject ID, COVID-19 status, age in years and sex were almost always included in the sample metadata. Samples were obtained from the ongoing ImmuneRACE study (first 160 participants) and from over 1,000 subjects provided by 6 global collaborators. The material from the prospective study consisted of cDNA or gDNA derived from T cells, B-cell-depleted T cells, or PBMCs. HLA class I and class II types, where available, came from metadata supplied by the sample provider rather than from assay-based typing. Subjects who had been exposed to COVID-19, were actively infected with it, or had recovered from it provided the deeply sampled blood TCRbeta repertoires that made up the dataset. The repertoires were released in a freely available public database meant as a resource for research on the immune response to SARS-CoV-2.

Broad study findings and their caveats: Clinical and demographic metadata were provided uncurated, with the amount varying by source and participant.

Germline trimming amounts to 6 bases on V and 6 bases on J, with 17 as the count of junction bases outside the gene matches. From the germline V gene, CDR1 is SGHVS and CDR2 is FQNEAQ. The CDR3 contains 17 residues, cysteine and phenylalanine counted. CDR3 DNA only is kept here, 51 bases in frame from base 1. TCRbeta CDR3 regions were amplified from genomic DNA using the immunoSEQ Assay, a bias-controlled multiplex PCR. The paper's processing steps were these. Within the assay, amplification of reference gene primers was used to estimate how many nucleated cells each sample contained. To quantify the absolute abundance of each unique TCRbeta CDR3 rearrangement, sequence reads were collapsed and filtered. For each sample, productive Simpson clonality was calculated as the square root of Simpson's diversity index over productive rearrangements. TCRdb obtained this table from immuneACCESS and retained in-frame rearrangements with V and J assigned. These tables miss some clones; where compared with another copy, unresolved V genes account for less than half of the shortfall, and the remainder is unexplained. That table supplies the V and J calls and clone size; D and trimming were determined from the DNA. Within this sample are 150,000 to 200,000 clones, with 81% of them counted one time only. The top ten constitute 9.5% to 13% of the sample.

Each collaborating institution followed its own protocols to collect whole blood in K2EDTA tubes. Collaborator samples were shipped for TCRbeta analysis as frozen whole blood, isolated PBMCs, or DNA extracted from either sample type. A word on this clone: Its target antigen remains unknown. One base away there is no much larger clone; base qualities are not given.

This sequence uses TRBV7-8 and TRBJ1-2, with TRBD1 matching 9 junction bases. The receptor's source is a human donor in a cohort sampled during active COVID-19. Sequences were obtained from peripheral blood. The CDR3 sequence is CASRSRPDRGRVDGYTF. The nucleotides are TGTGCCAGCAGATCCCGCCCGGACAGGGGTAGAGTCGATGGCTACACCTTC.